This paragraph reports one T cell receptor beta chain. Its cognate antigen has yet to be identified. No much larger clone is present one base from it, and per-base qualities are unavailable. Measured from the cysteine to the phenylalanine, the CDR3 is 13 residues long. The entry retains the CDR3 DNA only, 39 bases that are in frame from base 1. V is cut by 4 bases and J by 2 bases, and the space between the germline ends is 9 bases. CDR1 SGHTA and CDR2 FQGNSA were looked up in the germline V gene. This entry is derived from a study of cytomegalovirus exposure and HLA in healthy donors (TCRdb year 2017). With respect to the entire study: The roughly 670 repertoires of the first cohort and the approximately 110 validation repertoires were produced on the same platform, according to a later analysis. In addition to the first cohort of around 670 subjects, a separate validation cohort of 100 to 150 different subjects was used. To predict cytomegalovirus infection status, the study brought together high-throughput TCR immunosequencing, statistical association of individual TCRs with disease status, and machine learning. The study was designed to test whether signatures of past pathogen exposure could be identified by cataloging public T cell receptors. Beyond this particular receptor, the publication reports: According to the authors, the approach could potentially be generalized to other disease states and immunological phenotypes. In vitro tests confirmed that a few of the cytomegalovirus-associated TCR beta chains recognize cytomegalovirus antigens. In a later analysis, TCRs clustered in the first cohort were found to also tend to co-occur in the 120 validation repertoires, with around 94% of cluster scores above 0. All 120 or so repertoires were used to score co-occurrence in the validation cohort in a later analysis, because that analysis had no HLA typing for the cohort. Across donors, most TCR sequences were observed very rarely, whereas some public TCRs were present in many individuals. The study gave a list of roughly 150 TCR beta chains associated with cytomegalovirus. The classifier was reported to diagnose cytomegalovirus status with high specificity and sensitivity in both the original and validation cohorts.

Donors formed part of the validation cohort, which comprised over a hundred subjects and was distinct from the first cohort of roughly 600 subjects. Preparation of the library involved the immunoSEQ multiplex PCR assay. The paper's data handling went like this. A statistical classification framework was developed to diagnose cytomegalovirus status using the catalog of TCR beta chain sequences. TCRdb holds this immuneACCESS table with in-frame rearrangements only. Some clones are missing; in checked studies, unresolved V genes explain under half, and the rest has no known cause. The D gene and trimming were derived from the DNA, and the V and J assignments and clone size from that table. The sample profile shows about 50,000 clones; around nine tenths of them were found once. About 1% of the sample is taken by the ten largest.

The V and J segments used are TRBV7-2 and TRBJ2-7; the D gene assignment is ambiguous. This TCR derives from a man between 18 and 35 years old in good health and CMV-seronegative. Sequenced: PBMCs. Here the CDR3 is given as CASSSSAPYEQYF. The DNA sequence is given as TGTGCCAGCAGCTCCAGCGCCCCCTACGAGCAGTACTTC.